The next 19 T cell receptor beta chains were all read from a single sample in a study of blood T cell repertoires in COVID-19. Profiling relied on immunoSEQ multiplex PCR, and the TCRdb table lists in-frame clones only, not all of them. Here the sample spans about 250,000 clones, about 91% being singletons. The sequenced sample consisted of peripheral blood. These receptor sequences come from a woman aged 25 to 39 with COVID-19, enrolled during active disease.

This chain links TRBV19 with TRBJ1-1, with D unclear. CDR1 LNHDA and CDR2 SQIVND come from the germline V gene (reference sequence). V shed 7 bases and J shed 2 bases, with 8 bases lying between them. This CDR3 contains 12 residues. As DNA, the CDR3 is TGTGCCAGTAAGGAGAGAAACACTGAAGCTTTCTTT. Its translation: CASKERNTEAFF.

This chain connects TRBV7-8 to TRBJ2-1, with D possibly matching TRBD2 (8 bases). The CDR3 length is 18 residues. V was shortened by 4 bases and J by 7 bases, with 26 bases between the two germline ends. Germline assignment: CDR1 SGHVS and CDR2 FQNEAQ. The CDR3 nucleotides are TGTGCCAGCAGCTACCCCGCCTCGGGAGGGGGCGGGGATAATGAGCAGTTCTTC. Translating it yields CASSYPASGGGGDNEQFF.

V usage is TRBV4-3 and J usage is TRBJ1-4, with TRBD1 identical over 7 bases. Germline V CDR1 and CDR2: LGHNA, YSLEER. Losses at the gene ends were 4 bases for V and 4 bases for J; bases not matched to a gene: 6. The CDR3 is 15 amino acids. Here the CDR3 reads CASSRRQGNNEKLFF. Written as DNA, the CDR3 is TGCGCCAGCAGCCGTCGACAGGGAAATAATGAAAAACTGTTTTTT.

The chain links TRBV28 to TRBJ1-1; D may be TRBD1 (5 bases). CDR3 length: 15 residues. V was pared by 6 bases and J by 8 bases, with 22 bases between. Per the germline V gene, CDR1 is MDHEN and CDR2 is SYDVKM. The CDR3 loop reads CASRELGGFSREAFF. DNA for the CDR3: TGTGCCAGCAGGGAGCTCGGGGGTTTCTCTAGAGAAGCTTTCTTT.

The chain uses TRBV27 and TRBJ2-3, with 7 positions matching TRBD1. CDR3 size: 17 residues. Germline V lookup: CDR1 MNHEY, CDR2 SMNVEV (reference sequence). J lost 3 bases, V lost 5 bases, and 14 bases had no gene match. The CDR3 DNA is TGTGCCAGCAGTAAAATCGGCCCGAGGGGGCAGACAGATACGCAGTATTTT. Protein sequence: CASSKIGPRGQTDTQYF.

The chain employs TRBV4-1 and TRBJ2-3, with 10 positions matching TRBD2. The CDR3 runs to 16 residues. Per the germline V gene, CDR1 is MGHRA and CDR2 is YSYEKL. J was trimmed by 2 bases and V by 3 bases; bases with no gene match: 5. The CDR3 DNA reads TGCGCCAGCAGCCATCCCCTAGCGGGGGACACAGATACGCAGTATTTT. Translated: CASSHPLAGDTDTQYF.

The chain is built from TRBV5-1 and TRBJ1-4; 7 bases fit TRBD1. The V gene's germline CDR1 is SGHRS and CDR2 YFSETQ. The CDR3 is made up of 15 amino acids. V shed 3 bases, J shed 3 bases, and the junction held 5 bases outside the gene matches. The CDR3 DNA reads as TGCGCCAGCAGCTCTCCAGGGGGAGCTAATGAAAAACTGTTTTTT. Translation gives CASSSPGGANEKLFF.

The chain recombines TRBV27 with TRBJ2-1; unclear D gene. V lost 11 bases, J lost 5 bases, and 13 bases lay in between. CDR1 is MNHEY, CDR2 SMNVEV, per germline (reference sequence). CDR3 length equals 12 residues. CDR3 region: CALVGGNNEQFF. As DNA, the CDR3 is TGTGCCTTAGTAGGCGGCAACAATGAGCAGTTCTTC.

This rearrangement joins TRBV4-1 to TRBJ2-1, with D perhaps TRBD2 (7 bases). Looked up from germline, CDR1 is MGHRA and CDR2 is YSYEKL. V was trimmed by 0 bases and J by 7 bases, leaving 16 bases between them. The CDR3 is made up of 16 amino acids. CDR3 sequence reads: CASSQDAAGAGNEQFF. CDR3 bases: TGCGCCAGCAGCCAAGATGCGGCGGGGGCCGGTAATGAGCAGTTCTTC.

The CDR3 nucleotides read TGTGCCAGCAGTCTCCTAGGGACTAGCGGTAAAGAGACCCAGTACTTC. Translating it yields CASSLLGTSGKETQYF. The chain uses TRBV7-2 and TRBJ2-5; 11 bases fit TRBD2. Losses at the gene ends were 6 bases for V and 3 bases for J; bases not matched to a gene: 9. Per the germline V gene, CDR1 is SGHTA and CDR2 is FQGNSA. The CDR3 is 16 amino acids. Full variable domain (outside the CDR3, taken from reference TRBV7-2 and TRBJ2-5): GAGVSQSPSNKVTEKGKDVELRCDPISGHTALYWYRQSLGQGLEFLIYFQGNSAPDKSGLPSDRFSAERTGGSVSTLTIQRTQQEDSAVYLCASSLLGTSGKETQYFGPGTRLLVL.

The gene calls are TRBV2 and TRBJ2-6; D gene uncertain. V was pared by 4 bases and J by 0 bases, with 7 bases between. The CDR3 totals 15 residues. Germline V gene data show CDR1 as SNHLY and CDR2 as FYNNEI. The CDR3 bases are TGTGCCAGCAGTGGACACCTCTCTGGGGCCAACGTCCTGACTTTC. Translation gives CASSGHLSGANVLTF.

The genes are TRBV7-2 and TRBJ1-3, with 8 nucleotides matching TRBD1. This CDR3 comprises 15 residues. V gave up 2 bases and J gave up 6 bases; unmatched junction bases: 6. Germline-derived CDR1 and CDR2 are SGHTA and FQGNSA. CDR3 residues: CASSLQTGEVNTIYF. The CDR3 DNA follows: TGTGCCAGCAGCTTACAGACAGGGGAGGTAAACACCATATATTTT.

V and J are TRBV6-2 or TRBV6-3 and TRBJ1-5; D may be TRBD1 (5 bases). Germline lookup yields CDR1 MNHEY and CDR2 SVGEGT. V was pared by 2 bases and J by 4 bases, with 9 bases between. This CDR3 is built from 14 residues. CDR3 bases: TGTGCCAGCAGTTACGGGGGGGGTAATCAGCCCCAGCATTTT. It is translated as CASSYGGGNQPQHF.

The V gene is TRBV12-5, the J gene TRBJ1-1; no clear D gene. Per the germline V gene, CDR1 is LGHNT and CDR2 is FRNRAP. Trimming stripped 5 bases from V and 8 bases from J, with 12 bases between. The CDR3 extends over 12 amino acids. In DNA, the CDR3 is TGTGCTAGTGGTCCTTCAGGAGGGGAAGCTTTCTTT. It specifies CASGPSGGEAFF.

V gene TRBV4-1 combines with J gene TRBJ2-7; TRBD2 matches at 9 bases. The ends lost 1 base at V and 3 bases at J; junction bases unmatched: 1. The V gene's germline CDR1 is MGHRA and CDR2 YSYEKL. The CDR3 spans 14 residues. In DNA form, the CDR3 reads TGCGCCAGCAGCCAAGTTAGCGGGGGCTACGAGCAGTACTTC. Its protein product is CASSQVSGGYEQYF.

This chain links TRBV30 with TRBJ2-7, with D uncertain. This CDR3 is 13 amino acids long. Per germline, CDR1 GTSNPN and CDR2 SVGIG (reference sequence). Trimming removed 0 bases at V and 0 bases at J, with 6 bases between. In DNA, the CDR3 is TGTGCCTGGAGTGTGGGCAGCTCCTACGAGCAGTACGTC. This gives the protein CAWSVGSSYEQYV.

This chain uses TRBV7-6 with TRBJ2-2; D unclear. Trimming took 3 bases from V and 7 from J, leaving 9 bases between them. The CDR3 contains 13 residues. Germline V gene data show CDR1 as SGHVS and CDR2 as FNYEAQ. The chain's CDR3 is CASSLNPGGELFF. The CDR3 nucleotides read TGTGCCAGCAGCTTGAACCCCGGCGGGGAGCTGTTTTTT.

J is TRBJ1-6 and V is TRBV11-2; 9 nucleotides line up with TRBD1. V dropped 2 bases and J dropped 9; count of bases not matched to a gene: 8. Germline lookup yields CDR1 SGHAT and CDR2 FQNNGV. The CDR3 length is 16 residues. The CDR3 DNA sequence: TGTGCCAGCAGCTTAAATGAGGGACAGGGAGGTTCACCCCTCCACTTT. Translating gives CASSLNEGQGGSPLHF.

This clone was seen once. V is TRBV11-3 and J is TRBJ2-5; tentatively, D is TRBD2 (6 bases). The CDR3 extends over 18 amino acids. With 0 bases removed from V and 1 base from J, the gap between germline ends came to 18 bases. The germline gives CDR1 SGHNT, CDR2 YENEEA. DNA for the CDR3: TGTGCCAGCAGCTTAGATAACGAGACTAGTTTCCGCCAAGAGACCCAGTACTTC. It codes for CASSLDNETSFRQETQYF.